The present entry profiles one T cell receptor (beta chain) with its context. The antigen is not known. The sample originates from a study of T cell responses to AZD1222 COVID-19 vaccine. Pooling of second doses given at about 4 or about 12 weeks was done. Unmatched junction bases numbered 9, after V lost 7 bases and J lost 2 bases. Germline V gives CDR1 SGHRS, CDR2 YFSETQ. The CDR3 has 15 residues. Notes on the study in general: Only 5 or 6 individuals given AZD1222 were seropositive at baseline. Spike-specific TCR depth and breadth grew after two AZD1222 doses.

Assay: immunoSEQ multiplex PCR; the TCRdb copy retains only in-frame clones and omits some. The sample gives roughly 85,000 clones, 75% to 95% of which show up once; around 3.4% is in the top ten. The V gene is TRBV5-1, the J gene TRBJ2-5; TRBD1 matches at 9 bases. The sample was peripheral blood, taken 28 days after the second AZD1222 dose. This clonotype was sampled from an adult who received the AZD1222 COVID-19 vaccine. In DNA form, the CDR3 reads TGCGCCAGCGACGCCGGGACAGGGCTTCAAGAGACCCAGTACTTC. Encoded protein: CASDAGTGLQETQYF.